Each of the 14 T cell receptor beta chains below was sequenced from the same sample in a study of response to subunit inactivated influenza vaccine listed by TCRdb under 2018. The method behind the library was RT-PCR. TCRdb shows the sequencer as Illumina HiSeq 2500. TCRdb applied fastp at Q25 and MiXCR to the public reads, then kept only in-frame beta chains. Each entry is one CDR3 protein sequence, shown with its most common DNA and genes. A total of 710,000 or so distinct CDR3 sequences appear in this sample, 15% to 19% of them only once. The top ten constitute around a tenth of the sample. The sequencing used PBMCs from blood, collected roughly 12 days after vaccination. These TCRs come from a man aged 45-60 years who received an inactivated influenza vaccine. Donor details come from another sample of the same person, matched by shared clones.

This chain uses TRBV7-9 with TRBJ1-2; the D is unclear. The ends were cut back, 5 bases at V and 11 bases at J, with 21 bases in the middle. CDR1 and CDR2 from the germline V gene are SEHNR and FQNEAQ (reference sequence). The CDR3 has 14 amino acids. The CDR3 region has the DNA TGTGCCAGCAGCCAAAAGTCGGACTCCACCGTGTACACCTTC. Its translation: CASSQKSDSTVYTF.

This chain links TRBV5-1 with TRBJ2-3; D unclear. V was shortened by 4 bases and J by 0 bases, with 15 bases between the two germline ends. Germline values: CDR1 SGHRS, CDR2 YFSETQ. The CDR3 has 16 amino acids. The CDR3 here is CASSLVPSSSTDTQYF. CDR3 DNA sequence: TGCGCCAGCAGCCTAGTTCCGTCGTCTAGCACAGATACGCAGTATTTT.

V is TRBV3-1 and J is TRBJ2-5, with TRBD1 matching over 8 bases. This CDR3 is 12 amino acids long. Germline CDR1 LGHDT, CDR2 YNNKEL (reference sequence). With 5 bases clipped from V and 10 bases from J, the junction kept 6 bases outside the gene matches. The CDR3 loop is CASSTHGQGQYF. In DNA, the CDR3 is TGTGCCAGCAGCACTCACGGACAGGGCCAGTACTTC.

This clonotype showed up just a few times. This rearrangement joins TRBV3-1 to TRBJ1-1; D gene ambiguous. Germline V gene sequence: CDR1 LGHDT, CDR2 YNNKEL (reference sequence). The V end was cut by 3 bases, the J end by 4 bases, with 18 bases between. This CDR3 has 16 amino acids. As DNA, the CDR3 is TGTGCCAGCAGCCATGTTCGGGGTGGTGGGTCCACTGAAGCTTTCTTT. Translated, it gives CASSHVRGGGSTEAFF.

This clonotype has only a few counts. The chain has TRBV4-2 and TRBJ2-7; 7 nucleotides align to TRBD2. CDR1 LGHNA and CDR2 YNFKEQ come from the germline V gene. The V gene end was trimmed by 10 bases and the J gene end by 5 bases; junction bases not matched to a gene: 11. The CDR3 length is 13 residues. The CDR3 spells CATKGEGIHEQYF. CDR3 DNA: TGTGCCACCAAAGGGGAGGGCATCCACGAGCAGTACTTC.

The V call is TRBV20-1, the J call TRBJ2-3; maybe TRBD2 (6 bases). Germline V gives CDR1 DFQATT, CDR2 SNEGSKA (reference sequence). Deletions cut 7 bases from V and 2 bases from J, with 16 bases between. CDR3 length: 14 amino acids. CDR3 amino acids: CSGTKAGTTDTQYF. As DNA, the CDR3 is TGCAGTGGGACTAAGGCCGGGACCACAGATACGCAGTATTTT.

This clonotype was observed a handful of times. The chain uses TRBV10-3 and TRBJ2-2, with 12 bases that match TRBD2. The CDR3 runs 15 residues. The germline V gene encodes CDR1 ENHRY and CDR2 SYGVKD. V lost 6 bases, J lost 6 bases, and 5 bases stayed unmatched. DNA of the CDR3: TGTGCCATCAGGCCTAGCGGGGGGGCCTCCGGGGAGCTGTTTTTT. The encoded protein is CAIRPSGGASGELFF.

This chain uses TRBV20-1 with TRBJ2-7; 7 nucleotides line up with TRBD1. The CDR3 length is 13 residues. Per germline, CDR1 DFQATT and CDR2 SNEGSKA (reference sequence). DNA of the CDR3: TGCCGTCTTCAGGGGGTGAGCTCCTACGAGCAGTACTTC. It codes for CRLQGVSSYEQYF.

This clonotype was detected a few times. The chain couples TRBV15 to TRBJ2-1; 10 nucleotides agree with TRBD2. Unmatched junction bases numbered 7, after V lost 0 bases and J lost 8 bases. The CDR3 covers 16 residues. CDR1 and CDR2 from the germline V gene are LNHNV and YYDKDF (reference sequence). CDR3 bases: TGTGCCACCAGCAGAGATAGGCTAGCGGGAGTATATGAGCAGTTCTTC. Protein: CATSRDRLAGVYEQFF. Looking up the rest from reference TRBV15 and TRBJ2-1 gives the full variable domain: DAMVIQNPRYQVTQFGKPVTLSCSQTLNHNVMYWYQQKSSQAPKLLFHYYDKDFNNEADTPDNFQSRRPNTSFCFLDIRSPGLGDTAMYLCATSRDRLAGVYEQFFGPGTRLTVL.

J is TRBJ2-7 and V is TRBV6-5; D is unresolved. The V gene's germline CDR1 is MNHEY and CDR2 SVGAGI. The CDR3 runs 14 residues. V lost 1 base to trimming and J lost 0 bases, with 7 bases between them. The CDR3 here is CASSYYRFSYEQYF. CDR3 DNA: TGTGCCAGCAGTTACTATAGGTTCTCCTACGAGCAGTACTTC.

The rearrangement links TRBV4-1 to TRBJ1-3; TRBD1 is a possible D gene (5 bases). Trimming cost V 0 bases and J 4 bases, with 7 bases left between them. The CDR3 contains 14 residues. Germline assignment: CDR1 MGHRA and CDR2 YSYEKL. CDR3 region: CASSQEGLGNTIYF. DNA of the CDR3: TGCGCCAGCAGCCAAGAGGGACTCGGAAACACCATATATTTT.

This clonotype was seen more than once but under ten times. CDR3 sequence: CASSTDRGYNSPLHF. As DNA, the CDR3 is TGTGCCAGTAGTACAGACAGGGGGTATAATTCACCCCTCCACTTT. J is TRBJ1-6 and V is TRBV19; 9 bases match TRBD1. Trimming at V came to 4 bases and at J to 4 bases, leaving 2 bases not matched to a gene. The CDR3 has 15 residues. Germline assignment: CDR1 LNHDA and CDR2 SQIVND (reference sequence). Looking up the rest from reference TRBV19 and TRBJ1-6 gives the full variable domain: DGGITQSPKYLFRKEGQNVTLSCEQNLNHDAMYWYRQDPGQGLRLIYYSQIVNDFQKGDIAEGYSVSREKKESFPLTVTSAQKNPTAFYLCASSTDRGYNSPLHFGNGTRLTVT.

The CDR3 bases are TGTGCCAGCAACAAGCGGGAGCGCACAGATACGCAGTATTTT. Residues: CASNKRERTDTQYF. V usage is TRBV6-1 and J usage is TRBJ2-3; 8 bases are a match to TRBD2. CDR1 is MNHNS, CDR2 SASEGT, per germline. CDR3 length: 14 residues. The trim removed 7 bases at V and 1 base at J, leaving 4 bases unmatched.

This clonotype was seen only a few times. This chain joins TRBV20-1 and TRBJ1-1; no definite D call. V was clipped by 6 bases and J by 0 bases, with 11 bases between them. Germline-derived CDR1 and CDR2 are DFQATT and SNEGSKA (reference sequence). The CDR3 totals 13 residues. The CDR3 DNA reads as TGCAGTGCCCCCGCCTACATGAACACTGAAGCTTTCTTT. The encoded protein is CSAPAYMNTEAFF.